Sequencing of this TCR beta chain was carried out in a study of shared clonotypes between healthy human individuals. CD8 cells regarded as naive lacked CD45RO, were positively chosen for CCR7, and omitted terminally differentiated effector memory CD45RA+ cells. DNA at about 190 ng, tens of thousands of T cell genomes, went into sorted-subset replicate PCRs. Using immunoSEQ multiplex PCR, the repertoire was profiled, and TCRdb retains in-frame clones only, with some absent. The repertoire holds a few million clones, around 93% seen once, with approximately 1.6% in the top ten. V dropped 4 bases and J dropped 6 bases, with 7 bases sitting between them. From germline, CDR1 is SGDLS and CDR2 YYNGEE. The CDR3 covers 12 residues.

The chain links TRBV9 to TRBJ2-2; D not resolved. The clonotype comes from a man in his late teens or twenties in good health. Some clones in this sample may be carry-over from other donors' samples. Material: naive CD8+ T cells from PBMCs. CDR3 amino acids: CASSWSAGELFF. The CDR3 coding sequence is TGTGCCAGCAGCTGGAGCGCCGGGGAGCTGTTTTTT.